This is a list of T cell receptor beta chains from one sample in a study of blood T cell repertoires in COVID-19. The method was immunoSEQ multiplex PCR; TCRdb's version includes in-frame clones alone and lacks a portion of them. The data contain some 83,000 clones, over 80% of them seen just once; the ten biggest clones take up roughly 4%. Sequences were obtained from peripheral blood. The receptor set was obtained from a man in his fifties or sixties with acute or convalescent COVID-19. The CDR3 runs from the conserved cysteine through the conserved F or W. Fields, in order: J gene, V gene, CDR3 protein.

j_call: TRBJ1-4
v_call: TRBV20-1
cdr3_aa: CSASSPGETNEKLFF

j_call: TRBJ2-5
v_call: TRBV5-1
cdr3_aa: CASRQIGRTEETQYF

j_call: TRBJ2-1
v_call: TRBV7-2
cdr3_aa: CASSLASGDYNEQFF

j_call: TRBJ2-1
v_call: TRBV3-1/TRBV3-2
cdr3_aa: CASSQDSRTSVFF

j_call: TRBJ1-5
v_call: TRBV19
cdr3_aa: CASSIGTGAGNQPQHF

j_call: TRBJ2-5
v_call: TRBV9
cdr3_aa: CASSGQGQETQYF

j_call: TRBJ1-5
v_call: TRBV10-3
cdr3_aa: CAISASREGNQPQHF

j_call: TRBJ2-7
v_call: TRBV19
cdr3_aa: CASSRTGGPSSYEQYF

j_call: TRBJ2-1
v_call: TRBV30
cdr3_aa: CAWSWGGAYNEQFF

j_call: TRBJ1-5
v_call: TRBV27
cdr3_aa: CASSRQGGGQPQHF

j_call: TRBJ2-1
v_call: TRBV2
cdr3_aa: CASIERDRYNEQFF

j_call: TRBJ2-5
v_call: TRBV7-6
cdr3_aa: CASSLAQGRWETQYF

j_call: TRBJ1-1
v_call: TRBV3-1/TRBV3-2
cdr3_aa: CASSLSGRDTEAFF

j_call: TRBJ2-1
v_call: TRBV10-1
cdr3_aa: CASSPTSGSSYNEQFF

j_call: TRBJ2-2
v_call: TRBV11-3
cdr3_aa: CASSFEGANGELFF

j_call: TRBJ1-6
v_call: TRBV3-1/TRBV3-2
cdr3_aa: CASSQDSGISPLHF

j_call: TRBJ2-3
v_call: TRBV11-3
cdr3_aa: CASSFNPSDTQYF

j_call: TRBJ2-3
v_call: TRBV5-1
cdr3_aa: CASSLQRSSTDTQYF

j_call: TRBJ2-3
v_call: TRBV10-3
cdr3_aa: CATQRVAGVSTDTQYF

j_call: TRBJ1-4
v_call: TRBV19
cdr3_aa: CASREGGTNEKLFF

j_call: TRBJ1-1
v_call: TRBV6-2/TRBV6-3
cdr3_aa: CASSYREDTEAFF

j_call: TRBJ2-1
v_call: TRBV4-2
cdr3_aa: CASSQEATGGNYNEQFF

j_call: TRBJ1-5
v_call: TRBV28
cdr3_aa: CASSPADRANQPQHF

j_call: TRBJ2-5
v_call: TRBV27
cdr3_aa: CASSLGQAVQETQYF

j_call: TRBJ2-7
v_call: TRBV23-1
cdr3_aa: CASTPPPAEKRIYEQYF

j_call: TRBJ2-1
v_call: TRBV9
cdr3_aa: CASSGGLAGAVGEQFF

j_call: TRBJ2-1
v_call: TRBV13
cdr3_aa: CASGPPPGSSYNEQFF

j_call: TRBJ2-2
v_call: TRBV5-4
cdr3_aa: CASSSYGQGRFTGELFF

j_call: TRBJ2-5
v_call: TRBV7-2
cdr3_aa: CASSLMRTGGYRETQYF

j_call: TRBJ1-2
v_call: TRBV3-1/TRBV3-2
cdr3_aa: CASSSGQGNGYTF

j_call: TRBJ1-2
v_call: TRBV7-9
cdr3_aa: CASSYSNYGYTF